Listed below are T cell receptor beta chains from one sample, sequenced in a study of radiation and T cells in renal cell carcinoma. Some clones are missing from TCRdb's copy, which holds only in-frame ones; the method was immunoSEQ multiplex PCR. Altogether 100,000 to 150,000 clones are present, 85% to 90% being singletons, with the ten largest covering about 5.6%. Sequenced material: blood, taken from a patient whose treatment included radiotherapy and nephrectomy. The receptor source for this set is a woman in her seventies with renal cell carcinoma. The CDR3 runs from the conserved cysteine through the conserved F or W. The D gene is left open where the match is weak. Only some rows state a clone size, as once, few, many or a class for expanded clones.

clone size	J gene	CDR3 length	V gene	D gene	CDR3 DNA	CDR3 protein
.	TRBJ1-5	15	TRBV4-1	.	TGCGCCAGCAGCCAAGTAAAATCTAGCAATCAGCCCCAGCATTTT	CASSQVKSSNQPQHF
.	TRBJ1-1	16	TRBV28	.	TGTGCCAGCAGTAAGGGACCTCTGGGGCCGAACACTGAAGCTTTCTTT	CASSKGPLGPNTEAFF
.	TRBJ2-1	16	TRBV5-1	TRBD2	TGCGCCAGCAGCTTAGGACTAGCGGGGGGGTTAAATGAGCAGTTCTTC	CASSLGLAGGLNEQFF
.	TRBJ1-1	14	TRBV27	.	TGTGCCAGCAGTTTATTGGGGCAGGCGGTGGAAGCTTTCTTT	CASSLLGQAVEAFF
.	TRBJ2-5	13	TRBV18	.	TGTGCCAGCTCACCACTGGCAGAGGAGACCCAGTACTTC	CASSPLAEETQYF
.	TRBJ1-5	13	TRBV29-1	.	TGCAGTATTACACCGGGAAGCAATCAGCCCCAGCATTTT	CSITPGSNQPQHF
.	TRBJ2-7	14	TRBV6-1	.	TGTGCCAGCAGTGGGCGGGGAGACCCCTACGAGCAGTACTTC	CASSGRGDPYEQYF
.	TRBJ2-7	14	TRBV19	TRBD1	TGTGCCAGTAGCCTTATGACAGGGATTAGCGAGCAGTACTTC	CASSLMTGISEQYF
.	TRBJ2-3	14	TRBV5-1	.	TGCGCCAGCAGCTTGGAATACAGATCAGATACGCAGTATTTT	CASSLEYRSDTQYF
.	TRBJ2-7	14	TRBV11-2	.	TGTGCCAGCAGCTTAGATGGGAGCTCCTACGAGCAGTACTTC	CASSLDGSSYEQYF
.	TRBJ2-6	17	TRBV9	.	TGTGCCAGCAGCGTAGGTTGGGGGGCGTATGGGGCCAACGTCCTGACTTTC	CASSVGWGAYGANVLTF
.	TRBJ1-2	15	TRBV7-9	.	TGTGCCAGCAGCTTAGATCCGGGAGCTAACTATGGCTACACCTTC	CASSLDPGANYGYTF
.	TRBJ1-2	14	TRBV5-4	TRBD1	TGTGCCAGCAGACCTGACAGGGCAAGCTATGGCTACACCTTC	CASRPDRASYGYTF
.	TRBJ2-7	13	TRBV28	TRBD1	TGTGCCAACCGGCGACAGGGGACCTACGAGCAGTACTTC	CANRRQGTYEQYF
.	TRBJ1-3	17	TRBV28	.	TGTGCCAGCAGTTTAAAATTGGGATCGGTCGCTGGAAACACCATATATTTT	CASSLKLGSVAGNTIYF
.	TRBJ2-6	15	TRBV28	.	TGTGCCAGCACTCCCCCCGGCTCTGGGGCCAACGTCCTGACTTTC	CASTPPGSGANVLTF
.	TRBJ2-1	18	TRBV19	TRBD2	TGTGCCAGTAGTATAGAGGGACTAGCGGGGTTCTCCTACAATGAGCAGTTCTTC	CASSIEGLAGFSYNEQFF
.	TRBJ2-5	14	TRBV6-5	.	TGTGCCAGCAGTTACGACCGGTTCCAAGAGACCCAGTACTTC	CASSYDRFQETQYF
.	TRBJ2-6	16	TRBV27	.	TGTGCCAGCAGTTTAATTCAGGGGACTGGGGCCAACGTCCTGACTTTC	CASSLIQGTGANVLTF
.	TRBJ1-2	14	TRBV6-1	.	TGTGCCAGCAGTACCGGGACTTCCGCTGTGGGCTACACCTTC	CASSTGTSAVGYTF
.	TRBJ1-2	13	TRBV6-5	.	TGTGCCAGCAGCTTACTGACTAACTATGGCTACACCTTC	CASSLLTNYGYTF
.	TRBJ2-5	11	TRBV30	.	TGTGCCTGGAGTAAGAAGGAGACCCAGTACTTC	CAWSKKETQYF
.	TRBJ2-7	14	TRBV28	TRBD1	TGTGCCAGCACATACCCGGGACAGGGTTACGAGCAGTACTTC	CASTYPGQGYEQYF
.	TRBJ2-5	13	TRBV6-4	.	TGTGCCAGCAGTGACTCTCCTAGCGAGACCCAGTACTTC	CASSDSPSETQYF
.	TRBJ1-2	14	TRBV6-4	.	TGTGCCAGCAGTGAGCGGCAGGGGATAGGCGGCTACACCTTC	CASSERQGIGGYTF
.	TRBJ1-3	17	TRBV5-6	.	TGTGCCAGCAGTTTCCGCCCGCTCGGGAGCTCTGGAAACACCATATATTTT	CASSFRPLGSSGNTIYF
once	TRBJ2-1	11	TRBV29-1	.	TGCAGCGTTGAGAAGGGGAATGAGCAGTTCTTC	CSVEKGNEQFF
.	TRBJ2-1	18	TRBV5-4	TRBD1	TGTGCCAGCAGCTTGGGTGGAGGGGGGACAGGGCTGGGAAATGAGCAGTTCTTC	CASSLGGGGTGLGNEQFF
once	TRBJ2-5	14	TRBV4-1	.	TGCGCCAGCAGCCCCGGCGGGATCCAAGAGACCCAGTACTTC	CASSPGGIQETQYF
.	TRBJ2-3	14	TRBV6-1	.	TGTGCCAGCAGTGAAGTAAGTTCAGGAGATACGCAGTATTTT	CASSEVSSGDTQYF
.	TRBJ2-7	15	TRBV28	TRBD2	TGTGCCAGCAGCGGTGGACTAGCGGAACTTTACGAGCAGTACTTC	CASSGGLAELYEQYF
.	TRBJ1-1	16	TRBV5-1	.	TGCGCCAGCAGCTTATTAATAACGATAGAGAGCACTGAAGCTTTCTTT	CASSLLITIESTEAFF
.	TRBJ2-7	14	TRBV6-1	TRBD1	TGTGCCAGCAGAGCCGGGACAGGGGGCTACGAGCAGTACTTC	CASRAGTGGYEQYF
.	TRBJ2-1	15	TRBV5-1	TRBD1	TGCGCCAGCAGCTTGGACGGGACAGGGTACAATGAGCAGTTCTTC	CASSLDGTGYNEQFF
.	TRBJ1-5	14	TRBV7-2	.	TGTGCCAGCAGCCAGGACAGTAGCAATCAGCCCCAGCATTTT	CASSQDSSNQPQHF
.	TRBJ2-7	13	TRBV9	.	TGTGCCAGCAGCACCGGAGGGACCTACGAGCAGTACTTC	CASSTGGTYEQYF
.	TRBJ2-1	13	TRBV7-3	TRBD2	TGTGCCAGCAGCTCGGTGACTAGCGCTGAGCAGTTCTTC	CASSSVTSAEQFF